Only a few counts were recorded for the clone carrying this TCR beta chain. These data come from a study of blood T cell repertoires in COVID-19. Study-level background: Sources were T cells, B-cell-depleted T cells, or PBMCs; the material itself was cDNA or gDNA.

The data were produced by immunoSEQ multiplex PCR, yet TCRdb's version contains in-frame clones alone and is incomplete. The data contain approximately 180,000 clones, 82% of them singletons. Allocation to cohorts depended on clinical history reported by the participants. Per the germline V gene, CDR1 is MGHDK and CDR2 is SYGVNS. Trimming cost V 7 bases and J 8 bases; bases outside gene matches: 6. The CDR3 covers 14 residues. The receptor comes from an older woman with acute COVID-19. The chain has TRBV25-1 and TRBJ2-1; TRBD1 matches at 12 bases. The sequencing input was PBMCs or T cells enriched from blood (not recorded which). The CDR3 DNA follows: TGTGCCAGCACCGGGACAGGGGGCGGCTATGAGCAGTTCTTC. It yields the protein CASTGTGGGYEQFF. Using reference TRBV25-1 and TRBJ2-1 for the parts outside the CDR3, the full variable domain is EADIYQTPRYLVIGTGKKITLECSQTMGHDKMYWYQQDPGMELHLIHYSYGVNSTEKGDLSSESTVSRIRTEHFPLTLESARPSHTSQYLCASTGTGGGYEQFFGPGTRLTVL.